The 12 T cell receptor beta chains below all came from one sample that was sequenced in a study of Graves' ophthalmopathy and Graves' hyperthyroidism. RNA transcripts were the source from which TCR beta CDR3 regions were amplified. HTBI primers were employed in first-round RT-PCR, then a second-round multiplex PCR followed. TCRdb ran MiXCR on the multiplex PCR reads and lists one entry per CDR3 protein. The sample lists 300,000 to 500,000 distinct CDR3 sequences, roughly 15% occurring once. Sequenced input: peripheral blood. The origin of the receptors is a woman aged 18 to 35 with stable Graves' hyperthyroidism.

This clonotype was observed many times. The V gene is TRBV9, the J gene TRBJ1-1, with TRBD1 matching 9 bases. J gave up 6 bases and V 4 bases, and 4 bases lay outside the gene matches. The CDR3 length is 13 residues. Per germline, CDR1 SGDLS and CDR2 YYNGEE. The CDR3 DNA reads TGTGCCAGCAGCATCGACAGGGGGGCTGAAGCTTTCTTT. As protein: CASSIDRGAEAFF.

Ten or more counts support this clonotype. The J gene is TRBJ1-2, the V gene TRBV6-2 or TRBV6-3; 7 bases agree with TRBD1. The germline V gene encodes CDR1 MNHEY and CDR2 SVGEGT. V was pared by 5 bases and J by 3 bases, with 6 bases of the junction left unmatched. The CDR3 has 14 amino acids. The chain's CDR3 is CASSRRTGHYGYTF. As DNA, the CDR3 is TGTGCCAGCAGTCGTCGGACAGGCCACTATGGCTACACCTTC.

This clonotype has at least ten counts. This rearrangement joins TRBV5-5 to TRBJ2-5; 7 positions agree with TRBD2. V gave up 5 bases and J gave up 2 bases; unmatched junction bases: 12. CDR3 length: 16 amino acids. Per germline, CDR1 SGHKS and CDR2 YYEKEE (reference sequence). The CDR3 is CASRTGGGSGQETQYF. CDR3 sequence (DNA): TGTGCCAGCAGAACTGGCGGGGGTAGCGGTCAAGAGACCCAGTACTTC.

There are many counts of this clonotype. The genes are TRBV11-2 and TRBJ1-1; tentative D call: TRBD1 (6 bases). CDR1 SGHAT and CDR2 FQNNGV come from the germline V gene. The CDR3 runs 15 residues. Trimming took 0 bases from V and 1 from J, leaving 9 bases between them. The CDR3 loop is CASSLDRTANTEAFF. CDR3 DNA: TGTGCCAGCAGCTTAGATCGGACAGCGAACACTGAAGCTTTCTTT.

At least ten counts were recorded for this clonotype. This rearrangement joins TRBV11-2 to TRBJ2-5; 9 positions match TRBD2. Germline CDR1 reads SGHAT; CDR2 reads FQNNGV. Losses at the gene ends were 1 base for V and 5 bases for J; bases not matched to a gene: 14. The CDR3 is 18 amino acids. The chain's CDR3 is CASSLGGVAGARRETQYF. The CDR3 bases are TGTGCCAGCAGCTTAGGCGGGGTAGCGGGGGCCAGACGGGAGACCCAGTACTTC.

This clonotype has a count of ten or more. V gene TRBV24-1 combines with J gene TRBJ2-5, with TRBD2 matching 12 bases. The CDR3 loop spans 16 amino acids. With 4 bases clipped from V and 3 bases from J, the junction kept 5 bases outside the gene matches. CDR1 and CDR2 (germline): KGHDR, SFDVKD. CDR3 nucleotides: TGTGCCACCAGTGACCCGAGGACTAGCGGGGAAGAGACCCAGTACTTC. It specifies CATSDPRTSGEETQYF.

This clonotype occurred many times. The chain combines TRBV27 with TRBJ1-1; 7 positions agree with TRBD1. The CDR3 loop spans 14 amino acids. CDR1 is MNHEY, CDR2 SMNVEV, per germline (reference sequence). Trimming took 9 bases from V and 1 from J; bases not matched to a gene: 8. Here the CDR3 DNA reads TGTGCCAGTAGTCCTAGGACAGGGAACACTGAAGCTTTCTTT. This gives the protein CASSPRTGNTEAFF.

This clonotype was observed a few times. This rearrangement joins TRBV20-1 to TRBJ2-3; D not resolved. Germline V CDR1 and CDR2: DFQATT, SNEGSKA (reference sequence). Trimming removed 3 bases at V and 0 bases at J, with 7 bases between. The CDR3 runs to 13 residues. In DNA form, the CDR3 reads TGCAGTGCTAGTTTCCCAAGCACAGATACGCAGTATTTT. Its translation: CSASFPSTDTQYF.

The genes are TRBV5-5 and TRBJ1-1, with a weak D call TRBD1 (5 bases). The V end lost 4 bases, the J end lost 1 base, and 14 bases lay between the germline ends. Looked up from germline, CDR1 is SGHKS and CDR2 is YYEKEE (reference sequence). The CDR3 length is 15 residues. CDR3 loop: CASSGGLGWNTEAFF. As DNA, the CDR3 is TGTGCCAGCAGCGGGGGGTTGGGGTGGAACACTGAAGCTTTCTTT.

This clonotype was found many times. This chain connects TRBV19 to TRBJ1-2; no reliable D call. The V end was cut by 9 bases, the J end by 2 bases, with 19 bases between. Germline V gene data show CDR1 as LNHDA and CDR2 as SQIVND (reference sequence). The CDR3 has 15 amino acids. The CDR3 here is CASSQRRSENYGYTF. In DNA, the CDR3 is TGTGCCAGCAGTCAAAGGAGATCCGAGAACTATGGCTACACCTTC.

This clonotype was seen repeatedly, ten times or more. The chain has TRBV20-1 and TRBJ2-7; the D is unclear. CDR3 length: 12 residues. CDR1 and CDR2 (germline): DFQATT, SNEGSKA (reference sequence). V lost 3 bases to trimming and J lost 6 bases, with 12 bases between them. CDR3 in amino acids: CSARNAAAEQYF. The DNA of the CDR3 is TGCAGTGCTAGGAACGCGGCTGCCGAGCAGTACTTC.

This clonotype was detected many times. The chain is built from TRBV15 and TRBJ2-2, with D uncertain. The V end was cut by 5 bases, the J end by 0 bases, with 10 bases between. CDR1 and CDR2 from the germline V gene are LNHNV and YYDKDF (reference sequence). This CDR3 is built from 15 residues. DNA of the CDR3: TGTGCCACCAGCTCGATTGGTTCGAACACCGGGGAGCTGTTTTTT. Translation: CATSSIGSNTGELFF. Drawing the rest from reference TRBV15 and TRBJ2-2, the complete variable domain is DAMVIQNPRYQVTQFGKPVTLSCSQTLNHNVMYWYQQKSSQAPKLLFHYYDKDFNNEADTPDNFQSRRPNTSFCFLDIRSPGLGDTAMYLCATSSIGSNTGELFFGEGSRLTVL.